The rows below give T cell receptor beta chains drawn from one sample of a study of blood T cells in healthy people across ages. TCRdb re-analysed the 5' RACE reads in MiXCR, keeping a single row per CDR3 protein. The sample has 1.4 million to 1.5 million distinct CDR3 sequences; 35% to 45% are singletons. The sample comprised blood. All receptors derive from a woman younger than 30 in good health. The CDR3 runs from the conserved cysteine through the conserved F or W. A D gene is named only where the DNA matches it firmly. For some rows the clone size is stated as once, few or many, or as a class when expanded; others skip it.

J gene: TRBJ1-6; V gene: TRBV5-1; clone size: once; D gene: TRBD1; CDR3 protein: CASSLTRDRGSSPLHF; CDR3 DNA: TGCGCCAGCAGCTTGACTCGGGACAGGGGGAGCTCACCCCTCCACTTT
J gene: TRBJ1-3; V gene: TRBV10-3; clone size: few; D gene: -; CDR3 protein: CAHRASGNTIYF; CDR3 DNA: TGTGCCCATCGGGCCTCTGGAAACACCATATATTTT
J gene: TRBJ2-1; V gene: TRBV25-1; clone size: -; D gene: -; CDR3 protein: CASSLRPGTYNEQFF; CDR3 DNA: TGTGCCAGCAGTCTACGACCCGGTACCTACAATGAGCAGTTCTTC
J gene: TRBJ2-1; V gene: TRBV6-6; clone size: -; D gene: TRBD2; CDR3 protein: CASSHAGTSGRGEQFF; CDR3 DNA: TGTGCCAGCAGTCACGCCGGGACTAGCGGGAGAGGTGAGCAGTTCTTC
J gene: TRBJ2-1; V gene: TRBV7-9; clone size: few; D gene: TRBD2; CDR3 protein: CASSLGLAGMRDEQFF; CDR3 DNA: TGTGCCAGCAGCTTGGGACTAGCGGGAATGAGGGATGAGCAGTTCTTC
J gene: TRBJ1-1; V gene: TRBV5-1; clone size: few; D gene: -; CDR3 protein: CASSLKFGTQGGEAFF; CDR3 DNA: TGCGCCAGCAGCTTGAAATTTGGGACACAAGGAGGTGAAGCTTTCTTT
J gene: TRBJ1-2; V gene: TRBV5-1; clone size: few; D gene: TRBD1; CDR3 protein: CASSSSGQGNYGYTF; CDR3 DNA: TGCGCCAGCAGCTCCTCGGGACAGGGAAACTATGGCTACACCTTC
J gene: TRBJ2-1; V gene: TRBV3-1; clone size: -; D gene: -; CDR3 protein: CASGQDRRYNEQFF; CDR3 DNA: TGTGCCAGCGGCCAAGACAGGCGCTACAATGAGCAGTTCTTC
J gene: TRBJ2-2; V gene: TRBV11-2; clone size: -; D gene: -; CDR3 protein: CATPTTPYTGELFF; CDR3 DNA: TGTGCCACCCCGACGACACCATACACCGGGGAGCTGTTTTTT
J gene: TRBJ2-1; V gene: TRBV20-1; clone size: -; D gene: -; CDR3 protein: CSARGTVRRDNEQFF; CDR3 DNA: TGCAGTGCTAGAGGGACAGTAAGGAGGGACAATGAGCAGTTCTTC
J gene: TRBJ2-5; V gene: TRBV7-6; clone size: -; D gene: -; CDR3 protein: CASSLLPNQETQYF; CDR3 DNA: TGTGCCAGCAGCTTATTGCCTAATCAAGAGACCCAGTACTTC
J gene: TRBJ2-7; V gene: TRBV12-3/TRBV12-4; clone size: -; D gene: -; CDR3 protein: CASSLYRDDEQYF; CDR3 DNA: TGTGCCAGCAGTTTATACAGGGACGACGAGCAGTACTTC
J gene: TRBJ1-5; V gene: TRBV6-6; clone size: -; D gene: -; CDR3 protein: CASSQRDIRGNQPQHF; CDR3 DNA: TGTGCCAGCAGTCAAAGGGACATTCGGGGCAATCAGCCCCAGCATTTT
J gene: TRBJ2-7; V gene: TRBV20-1; clone size: few; D gene: TRBD1; CDR3 protein: CSAKPGAKGANYEQYF; CDR3 DNA: TGCAGTGCGAAGCCCGGGGCAAAGGGGGCCAACTACGAGCAGTACTTC
J gene: TRBJ2-5; V gene: TRBV28; clone size: -; D gene: TRBD2; CDR3 protein: CASSSQAGGLYNEQYF; CDR3 DNA: TGTGCCAGCAGTTCACAAGCGGGGGGGTTATACAATGAGCAGTACTTC
J gene: TRBJ2-3; V gene: TRBV2; clone size: -; D gene: -; CDR3 protein: CASGGGGNGKDTQYF; CDR3 DNA: TGTGCCAGCGGGGGAGGTGGGAATGGGAAAGATACGCAGTATTTT
J gene: TRBJ2-3; V gene: TRBV9; clone size: -; D gene: TRBD2; CDR3 protein: CASSRSGGFTDTQYF; CDR3 DNA: TGTGCCAGCAGTCGTAGCGGGGGATTCACAGATACGCAGTATTTT
J gene: TRBJ2-5; V gene: TRBV6-6; clone size: few; D gene: TRBD1; CDR3 protein: CASSYLSGQGGGETQYF; CDR3 DNA: TGTGCCAGCAGTTACTTGTCCGGACAGGGTGGCGGGGAGACCCAGTACTTC
J gene: TRBJ2-5; V gene: TRBV6-1; clone size: -; D gene: TRBD2; CDR3 protein: CASTAGRASGYNEQYF; CDR3 DNA: TGTGCCAGCACCGCCGGTAGGGCTAGCGGGTACAATGAGCAGTACTTC
J gene: TRBJ1-4; V gene: TRBV5-1; clone size: -; D gene: TRBD1; CDR3 protein: CASSLDRGGEKPFF; CDR3 DNA: TGCGCCAGCAGCTTGGACAGGGGAGGCGAAAAACCGTTTTTT
J gene: TRBJ2-5; V gene: TRBV11-3; clone size: -; D gene: TRBD2; CDR3 protein: CASSLDLGLVGQETQYF; CDR3 DNA: TGTGCCAGCAGCTTAGATCTAGGACTAGTGGGCCAAGAGACCCAGTACTTC
J gene: TRBJ2-2; V gene: TRBV6-5; clone size: once; D gene: TRBD1; CDR3 protein: CASSYATTGAAGELFF; CDR3 DNA: TGTGCCAGCAGTTACGCCACGACAGGGGCGGCCGGGGAGCTGTTTTTT
J gene: TRBJ2-1; V gene: TRBV4-2; clone size: -; D gene: -; CDR3 protein: CASSQVPGLGYNEQFF; CDR3 DNA: TGTGCCAGCAGCCAAGTTCCGGGACTGGGGTACAATGAGCAGTTCTTC
J gene: TRBJ2-5; V gene: TRBV6-5; clone size: -; D gene: -; CDR3 protein: CASSPRTIQETQYF; CDR3 DNA: TGTGCCAGCAGTCCTCGGACTATCCAAGAGACCCAGTACTTC
J gene: TRBJ2-7; V gene: TRBV7-8; clone size: -; D gene: TRBD2; CDR3 protein: CASSLSTGGPSYEQYF; CDR3 DNA: TGTGCCAGCAGCTTATCAACGGGAGGGCCTTCCTACGAGCAGTACTTC
J gene: TRBJ2-1; V gene: TRBV4-1; clone size: -; D gene: TRBD2; CDR3 protein: CASSQVWASGLSNEQFF; CDR3 DNA: TGCGCCAGCAGCCAAGTTTGGGCTAGCGGACTGAGCAATGAGCAGTTCTTC
J gene: TRBJ1-3; V gene: TRBV28; clone size: -; D gene: -; CDR3 protein: CASSLVGPQSSGNTIYF; CDR3 DNA: TGTGCCAGCAGTTTGGTAGGACCCCAGAGCTCTGGAAACACCATATATTTT
J gene: TRBJ2-3; V gene: TRBV9; clone size: few; D gene: -; CDR3 protein: CASSVSRAEDTQYF; CDR3 DNA: TGTGCCAGCAGCGTATCCAGGGCGGAAGATACGCAGTATTTT
J gene: TRBJ2-1; V gene: TRBV6-5; clone size: many; D gene: -; CDR3 protein: CASSYGYNEQFF; CDR3 DNA: TGTGCCAGCAGTTACGGCTACAATGAGCAGTTCTTC
J gene: TRBJ2-7; V gene: TRBV27; clone size: -; D gene: -; CDR3 protein: CASSFGLGDEQYF; CDR3 DNA: TGTGCCAGCAGTTTTGGTCTGGGAGACGAGCAGTACTTC
J gene: TRBJ1-2; V gene: TRBV7-2; clone size: -; D gene: TRBD1; CDR3 protein: CASSFATGTNYGYTF; CDR3 DNA: TGTGCCAGCAGCTTCGCGACAGGGACGAACTATGGCTACACCTTC
J gene: TRBJ1-1; V gene: TRBV10-3; clone size: -; D gene: TRBD1; CDR3 protein: CASKGQTTEAFF; CDR3 DNA: TGTGCCTCAAAGGGACAGACCACTGAAGCTTTCTTT
J gene: TRBJ1-1; V gene: TRBV7-9; clone size: -; D gene: -; CDR3 protein: CATRTGLGNTEAFF; CDR3 DNA: TGTGCCACCAGAACAGGGCTTGGGAACACTGAAGCTTTCTTT
J gene: TRBJ2-1; V gene: TRBV4-1; clone size: few; D gene: TRBD2; CDR3 protein: CASSPGGATEQFF; CDR3 DNA: TGCGCCAGCAGTCCCGGGGGGGCTACTGAGCAGTTCTTC
J gene: TRBJ1-6; V gene: TRBV3-1; clone size: -; D gene: -; CDR3 protein: CASSQDRDRTPQSPLHF; CDR3 DNA: TGTGCCAGCAGCCAAGATCGAGACAGGACGCCCCAATCACCCCTCCACTTT
J gene: TRBJ2-1; V gene: TRBV4-1; clone size: -; D gene: -; CDR3 protein: CASSQDEQVSYNEQFF; CDR3 DNA: TGCGCCAGCAGCCAAGATGAACAGGTTAGCTACAATGAGCAGTTCTTC
J gene: TRBJ2-1; V gene: TRBV6-6; clone size: few; D gene: TRBD2; CDR3 protein: CASSYSPSGGAPQFF; CDR3 DNA: TGTGCCAGCAGTTACTCGCCTAGCGGGGGGGCCCCGCAGTTCTTC
J gene: TRBJ2-7; V gene: TRBV7-9; clone size: -; D gene: -; CDR3 protein: CASSRQESSYEQYF; CDR3 DNA: TGTGCCAGCAGTCGGCAGGAAAGCTCCTACGAGCAGTACTTC
J gene: TRBJ2-7; V gene: TRBV6-2/TRBV6-3; clone size: -; D gene: -; CDR3 protein: CASTSGHQETRYF; CDR3 DNA: TGTGCCAGCACCAGCGGACATCAAGAGACCCGGTACTTC
J gene: TRBJ2-7; V gene: TRBV27; clone size: -; D gene: TRBD2; CDR3 protein: CASSLKKSVSSSGLAATYEQYF; CDR3 DNA: TGTGCCAGCAGTTTAAAGAAGAGTGTGAGCAGCTCGGGGCTAGCGGCTACCTACGAGCAGTACTTC
J gene: TRBJ2-6; V gene: TRBV4-2; clone size: -; D gene: -; CDR3 protein: CASSPLPSGANVLTF; CDR3 DNA: TGTGCCAGCAGCCCCTTGCCCTCTGGGGCCAACGTCCTGACTTTC
J gene: TRBJ2-5; V gene: TRBV7-2; clone size: -; D gene: TRBD2; CDR3 protein: CASSVTTSPTHNERYF; CDR3 DNA: TGTGCCAGCAGCGTGACGACTAGCCCCACACACAATGAGCGGTACTTC
J gene: TRBJ1-1; V gene: TRBV20-1; clone size: -; D gene: -; CDR3 protein: CSATLNGGMNTEAFF; CDR3 DNA: TGCAGTGCCACTTTAAATGGGGGGATGAACACTGAAGCTTTCTTT
J gene: TRBJ1-5; V gene: TRBV20-1; clone size: -; D gene: -; CDR3 protein: CSARVTTGHSNQPQHF; CDR3 DNA: TGCAGTGCTAGAGTAACGACAGGCCATAGCAATCAGCCCCAGCATTTT
J gene: TRBJ1-2; V gene: TRBV12-3/TRBV12-4; clone size: -; D gene: -; CDR3 protein: CASSSGADYGYTF; CDR3 DNA: TGTGCCAGCAGTTCCGGGGCGGACTATGGCTACACCTTC
J gene: TRBJ2-3; V gene: TRBV15; clone size: -; D gene: TRBD2; CDR3 protein: CATSRGAGESDTQYF; CDR3 DNA: TGTGCCACCAGCAGAGGTGCGGGAGAGTCAGATACGCAGTATTTT
J gene: TRBJ1-2; V gene: TRBV9; clone size: few; D gene: -; CDR3 protein: CASSVAGVSAYGYTF; CDR3 DNA: TGTGCCAGCAGCGTAGCTGGGGTTAGCGCCTATGGCTACACCTTC
J gene: TRBJ2-7; V gene: TRBV30; clone size: -; D gene: TRBD1; CDR3 protein: CAWSAGQGYEQYF; CDR3 DNA: TGTGCCTGGAGTGCAGGACAGGGCTACGAGCAGTACTTC
J gene: TRBJ2-1; V gene: TRBV20-1; clone size: few; D gene: TRBD1; CDR3 protein: CSALSGTGSYNEQFF; CDR3 DNA: TGCAGTGCTCTCTCCGGGACAGGGTCCTACAATGAGCAGTTCTTC
J gene: TRBJ1-1; V gene: TRBV29-1; clone size: -; D gene: -; CDR3 protein: CSVAPLQAGTEAFF; CDR3 DNA: TGCAGCGTCGCACCCCTCCAGGCTGGCACTGAAGCTTTCTTT
J gene: TRBJ2-7; V gene: TRBV3-1; clone size: -; D gene: TRBD2; CDR3 protein: CASSLSVGLAGVSYF; CDR3 DNA: TGTGCCAGCAGCCTTTCAGTGGGACTAGCGGGGGTGTCGTACTTC
J gene: TRBJ2-6; V gene: TRBV5-1; clone size: few; D gene: -; CDR3 protein: CASRDSFSGANVLTF; CDR3 DNA: TGCGCCAGCAGGGACAGTTTCTCTGGGGCCAACGTCCTGACTTTC
J gene: TRBJ2-5; V gene: TRBV28; clone size: -; D gene: -; CDR3 protein: CASSPAGLWETQYF; CDR3 DNA: TGTGCCAGCAGTCCGGCGGGCCTGTGGGAGACCCAGTACTTC
J gene: TRBJ2-5; V gene: TRBV12-3/TRBV12-4; clone size: -; D gene: -; CDR3 protein: CASSLGWQKETQYF; CDR3 DNA: TGTGCCAGCAGTTTAGGTTGGCAGAAAGAGACCCAGTACTTC
J gene: TRBJ2-7; V gene: TRBV25-1; clone size: -; D gene: -; CDR3 protein: CASRTGMGEQYF; CDR3 DNA: TGTGCCAGCAGGACGGGAATGGGCGAGCAGTACTTC
J gene: TRBJ2-5; V gene: TRBV4-2; clone size: -; D gene: -; CDR3 protein: CASSHGPWETQYF; CDR3 DNA: TGTGCCAGCAGCCACGGACCCTGGGAGACCCAGTACTTC
J gene: TRBJ1-2; V gene: TRBV4-1; clone size: many; D gene: -; CDR3 protein: CASSQEISFPVYGYTF; CDR3 DNA: TGCGCCAGCAGCCAAGAGATAAGCTTTCCCGTCTATGGCTACACCTTC
J gene: TRBJ2-1; V gene: TRBV2; clone size: -; D gene: TRBD2; CDR3 protein: CASSAYGTSGGYGNEQFF; CDR3 DNA: TGTGCCAGCAGTGCCTACGGGACTAGCGGGGGCTACGGGAATGAGCAGTTCTTC
J gene: TRBJ1-2; V gene: TRBV2; clone size: -; D gene: -; CDR3 protein: CASSAGAKPYGYTF; CDR3 DNA: TGTGCCAGCAGTGCCGGGGCGAAACCTTATGGCTACACCTTC
J gene: TRBJ2-2; V gene: TRBV18; clone size: -; D gene: -; CDR3 protein: CATPLDANTGELFF; CDR3 DNA: TGTGCCACCCCGTTGGACGCGAACACCGGGGAGCTGTTTTTT